Below are 4 T cell receptor beta chains sequenced from a single sample in a study of cytomegalovirus exposure and HLA in healthy donors. Primers: 60 Vbeta forward and 13 Jbeta reverse. Using immunoSEQ multiplex PCR, the repertoire was profiled, and TCRdb retains in-frame clones only, with some absent. The repertoire holds fewer than 250,000 clones, with more than 70% as singletons. Source material: PBMCs. These receptors all stem from a woman in her thirties or forties in good health and CMV-seronegative.

This chain links TRBV28 with TRBJ1-2; a weak D match, TRBD1 (5 bases). This CDR3 has 13 amino acids. From germline, CDR1 is MDHEN and CDR2 SYDVKM. V lost 7 bases and J lost 2, with 11 bases in between. The CDR3 DNA sequence: TGTGCCAGCACCCCGCGGGGGAACTATGGCTACACCTTC. It codes for CASTPRGNYGYTF.

This clone appeared a few times. The rearrangement joins TRBV6-1 to TRBJ2-3, with a possible D match to TRBD1 (7 bases). V was trimmed by 3 bases and J by 8 bases, leaving 9 bases between them. The germline V gene has CDR1 MNHNS and CDR2 SASEGT. This CDR3 comprises 12 residues. As DNA, the CDR3 is TGTGCCAGCAGTGAGCAGGGGGGTACGCAGTATTTT. As protein: CASSEQGGTQYF.

The chain uses TRBV6-1 and TRBJ1-1, with 7 positions matching TRBD1. The length of the CDR3 is 14 residues. Germline CDR1 and CDR2: MNHNS and SASEGT. V dropped 6 bases and J dropped 5; count of bases not matched to a gene: 9. The CDR3 coding sequence is TGTGCCAGCAGGATTACAGGGGTGAGGACTGAAGCTTTCTTT. Encoded protein: CASRITGVRTEAFF.

The V call is TRBV19, the J call TRBJ1-2, with 10 bases matching TRBD1. The CDR3 runs to 14 residues. V was pared by 3 bases and J by 8 bases, with 6 bases of the junction left unmatched. Germline CDR1 and CDR2: LNHDA and SQIVND (reference sequence). The CDR3 DNA reads as TGTGCCAGTAGTATGACAGGGGGCGGTAGCGGCTACACCTTC. This codes for CASSMTGGGSGYTF.